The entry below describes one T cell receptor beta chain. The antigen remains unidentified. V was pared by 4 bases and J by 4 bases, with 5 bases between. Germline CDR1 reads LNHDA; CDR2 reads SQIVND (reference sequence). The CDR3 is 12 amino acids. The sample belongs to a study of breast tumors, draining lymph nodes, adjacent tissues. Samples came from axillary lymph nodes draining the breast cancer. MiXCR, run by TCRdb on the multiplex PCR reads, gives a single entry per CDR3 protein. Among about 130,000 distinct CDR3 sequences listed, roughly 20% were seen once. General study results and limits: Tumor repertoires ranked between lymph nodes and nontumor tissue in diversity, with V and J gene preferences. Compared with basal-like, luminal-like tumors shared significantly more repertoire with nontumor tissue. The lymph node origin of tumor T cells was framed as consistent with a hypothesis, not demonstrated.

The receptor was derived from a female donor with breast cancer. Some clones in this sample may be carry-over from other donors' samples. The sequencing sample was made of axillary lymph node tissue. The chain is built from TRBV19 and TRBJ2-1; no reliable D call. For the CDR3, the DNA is TGTGCCAGTAGTAATGGGTACAATGAGCAGTTCTTC. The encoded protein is CASSNGYNEQFF.